One TCR beta chain is described in this entry. The antigen remains undetermined. Libraries were prepared by immunoSEQ multiplex PCR; TCRdb keeps only in-frame clonotypes and omits some of them. The sample lists tens of thousands of clones; roughly 90% were seen once. This record belongs to a study of OX40 agonist ivuxolimab in advanced cancers. Germline values: CDR1 SEHNR, CDR2 FQNEAQ (reference sequence). CDR3 length: 15 amino acids. V lost 5 bases and J 1 base, leaving 14 bases between the germline ends. Overall study results and limits: Compared with others, partial responders at 0.1-3.0 mg/kg displayed clonal expansion among the lowest.

The chain combines TRBV7-9 with TRBJ2-5; possibly TRBD1 for D (6 bases). The clonotype comes from an adult with an advanced solid tumor such as melanoma, head and neck, liver or kidney cancer. Material: CD4+ or CD8+ T cells sorted from blood, obtained in a trial of the OX40 agonist ivuxolimab. CDR3 sequence: CASSPLRGSQETQYF. For the CDR3, the DNA is TGTGCCAGCAGCCCCCTCAGGGGATCCCAAGAGACCCAGTACTTC.